This T cell receptor (beta chain) was sequenced for a study of human T cells and chemical hapten exposure (dated by TCRdb to 2020 to 2023). Turning to the overall study: For sensitization, 2% DPC in acetone was applied to a 2 cm by 2 cm area of upper inner arm skin. Peripheral blood TCR repertoire changes were tracked in vivo in alopecia patients during primary and secondary sensitization to the hapten diphenylcyclopropenone (DPC). Blood for TCR sequencing was provided by twenty-nine alopecia patients at one to four time points (pre-sensitization, 2, 6 and 24 weeks). Patients additionally received weekly therapeutic DPC doses to the scalp throughout the approximately 25-week study period. Blood samples were taken from patients before sensitization (week 0) and then at 2, 6 and about 24 weeks after DPC sensitization. Patch testing was done on the upper back using Finn chambers containing 0.01% DPC, and results were scored after 6 days according to International Contact Dermatitis Research Group standards. The mostly female patient cohort included alopecia areata with under or over 50% scalp involvement, alopecia totalis and alopecia universalis. Libraries were pooled for sequencing, and per-sample TCR yields varied mainly because of small differences in library volumes within the pool. Points the paper makes about the study in general: All patients had alopecia, a presumed autoimmune disease, so their immune response might differ from that of healthy individuals. Repeated subsampling changed both the strength of the expansion versus patch-test correlation and the threshold at which that correlation became significant. DPC sensitization did not change the number of TCRs with a frequency above 1 in 1000, and there was no evidence of changes in global repertoire structure. Compared with pre-sensitization or healthy control sets, expanded TCRs formed significantly more large CDR3 similarity clusters, which is consistent with antigen-driven responses. The number of PT1 expanded TCRs positively correlated with patch test score, significant at thresholds 8, 16 and 32 but not 4.

This sample's time point label indicates: pre-sensitization, week 0. The treatment or condition label for this specimen denotes: therapeutic diphenylcyclopropenone sensitization with weekly scalp DPC. At each patch-test visit, blood was drawn before the patch test was applied. Patients were eligible if aged 18 to 70, diagnosed with alopecia and judged suitable for DPC therapy, and pregnant patients were excluded. Unfractionated whole blood was collected in Tempus Blood RNA tubes, and total RNA was extracted from that blood. On this clonotype itself: No antigen is known for it. Base qualities were left out, and no much larger clone turns up one base away.

Libraries were made using RACE. Sequenced using a NextSeq 500. Library preparation attached unique molecular identifiers to individual cDNA molecules for quantitative, reproducible TCR counting. For every blood RNA sample, sequencing covered both the TCR alpha and TCR beta chains. As for the original processing: The median number of TCRs per sample was over 85,000, ranging from about 20,000 to 750,000. The Decombinator software suite was used to annotate the V, J and CDR3 of the TCR reads. For the PS versus PT1 abundance plots, all samples were subsampled to the same number of TCRs (28,000). Expanded TCRs were defined as absent before sensitization and observed at least eight times at the 2-week time point. Using fastp at Q25 and MiXCR, TCRdb reprocessed the public reads and kept productive beta chains. Each CDR3 protein appears once, grouped with its most common genes and DNA. None of the V and J calls come from the authors' own analysis; TCRdb made them. For this sample the table gives around 260,000 distinct CDR3 sequences, of which 8.6% were detected only once. The ten largest account for over 2% of the sample.

As encoded in the germline V gene (reference sequence), CDR1 is MNHEY while CDR2 is SMNVEV. Inclusive of the bounding cysteine and phenylalanine, the CDR3 is 16 residues long. The retained sequence is limited to the CDR3, 48 bases, with the frame set at the first base. V is cut by 2 bases and J by 6 bases, and the space between the germline ends is 20 bases. This chain joins TRBV27 to TRBJ2-7, with a tentative D gene TRBD1 over 6 matching bases. The clonotype comes from a woman in her 40s with alopecia areata. Some clones in this sample may be carry-over from other donors' samples. The sequencing here drew on whole blood, taken in connection with sensitization to the hapten diphenylcyclopropenone (DPC). DNA sequence: TGTGCCAGCAGTTTAGACACAGGGACCTCTCTCCGCGAGCAGTACTTC. It translates to CASSLDTGTSLREQYF.